The sequence of this T cell receptor beta chain was determined in a study of cytomegalovirus exposure and HLA in healthy donors. Study results and limitations: Analysis performed later found under 20,000 TCR beta sequences associated with HLA alleles at 0.05 false discovery rate. The study assumed roughly uniform donor sequencing depth for presence/absence analyses.

Comments on this clone: Its antigen is not identified.

The germline V gene encodes CDR1 MDHEN and CDR2 SYDVKM. This CDR3 contains 15 residues. The ends lost 5 bases at V and 0 bases at J; junction bases unmatched: 7. Use of 60 Vbeta and 13 Jbeta primers characterized the PCR. TCRdb's copy holds only in-frame clones and misses some; the assay was immunoSEQ multiplex PCR. Of roughly 99,000 clones listed, around four fifths are singletons. The receptor comes from a young man in good health and CMV-seronegative. The sequencing input was PBMCs. The V call is TRBV28, the J call TRBJ2-7, with 7 bases lining up with TRBD1. This CDR3 is CASSMGQQPSYEQYF. CDR3 bases: TGTGCCAGCAGTATGGGACAGCAGCCCTCCTACGAGCAGTACTTC.